A single sample gave rise to the 20 T cell receptor beta chains below, sequenced in a study of monozygotic twins with inflammatory bowel disease. From its re-call of the 5' RACE reads, TCRdb lists each CDR3 protein once, without DNA. Seen in this sample are fewer than 550,000 distinct CDR3 sequences; the ten most common clones hold around 2.4%. Sequencing input: blood. All receptors derive from a human donor with ulcerative colitis or Crohn's disease, or a healthy co-twin of an affected twin (not recorded which).

The chain uses TRBV29-1 and TRBJ1-2. There are 14 residues in the CDR3. In germline, CDR1 is SQVTM, CDR2 ANQGSEA. This chain's CDR3 is CSSLGGPSLYGYTF.

This sequence joins TRBV5-1 and TRBJ1-2; TCRdb names TRBD1, which stays unverified in the absence of DNA. The length of the CDR3 is 13 residues. Germline CDR1 and CDR2: SGHRS and YFSETQ. CDR3 protein: CASSPDSAYGYTF.

The chain links TRBV5-1 to TRBJ2-6; TCRdb outputs TRBD1, but without DNA this stays unchecked. The CDR3 runs to 17 residues. Germline V gives CDR1 SGHRS, CDR2 YFSETQ. This CDR3 reads CARVTGAVISGANVLTF. The full variable domain, in which reference TRBV5-1 and TRBJ2-6 provide the parts outside the CDR3, is KAGVTQTPRYLIKTRGQQVTLSCSPISGHRSVSWYQQTPGQGLQFLFEYFSETQRNKGNFPGRFSGRQFSNSRSEMNVSTLELGDSALYLCARVTGAVISGANVLTFGAGSRLTVL.

The CDR3: CASSPYGTGGRLDGYTF. This chain uses TRBV14 with TRBJ1-2; TCRdb names TRBD1, which stays unverified in the absence of DNA. The germline V gene encodes CDR1 SGHDN and CDR2 FVKESK. This CDR3 region has 17 residues.

V and J are TRBV29-1 and TRBJ2-7; TCRdb's D gene call, TRBD1, goes unchecked for lack of DNA. Germline values: CDR1 SQVTM, CDR2 ANQGSEA. The length of the CDR3 is 13 residues. The CDR3 loop is CSVGQAPSYEQYF.

The rearrangement uses TRBV7-2 and TRBJ2-2; TCRdb gives TRBD1 as the D gene, but with no DNA this cannot be confirmed. Per germline, CDR1 SGHTA and CDR2 FQGNSA. The CDR3 sequence is 15 residues long. This chain's CDR3 is CASTPSASNTGELFF. The full variable domain, in which reference TRBV7-2 and TRBJ2-2 provide the parts outside the CDR3, is GAGVSQSPSNKVTEKGKDVELRCDPISGHTALYWYRQSLGQGLEFLIYFQGNSAPDKSGLPSDRFSAERTGGSVSTLTIQRTQQEDSAVYLCASTPSASNTGELFFGEGSRLTVL.

The rearrangement links TRBV4-3 to TRBJ1-5. This CDR3 is 15 amino acids long. From germline, CDR1 is LGHNA and CDR2 YSLEER. The CDR3 protein is CASSQGPSSGQPQHF.

V gene TRBV5-1 combines with J gene TRBJ1-1; TCRdb lists TRBD1, though no DNA is available to test this call. Germline CDR1 and CDR2: SGHRS and YFSETQ. The CDR3 has 15 amino acids. CDR3 region: CASSFGTVVNTEAFF.

This chain joins TRBV5-1 and TRBJ2-2; TCRdb's assignment of TRBD2 cannot be checked, as there is no DNA. This CDR3 comprises 15 residues. The germline gives CDR1 SGHRS, CDR2 YFSETQ. The CDR3 loop is CASRRTSGSGGELFF.

V and J are TRBV20-1 and TRBJ2-5; with no DNA, the TCRdb D assignment of TRBD1 cannot be verified. This CDR3 region has 12 residues. Germline lookup yields CDR1 DFQATT and CDR2 SNEGSKA (reference sequence). The CDR3 loop reads CSARVGGETQYF.

This chain connects TRBV5-1 to TRBJ2-5; the D gene TCRdb calls, TRBD1, cannot be checked with no DNA. CDR3 length: 15 amino acids. Germline CDR1 and CDR2: SGHRS and YFSETQ. CDR3 protein: CASSRTGMEEETQYF.

The CDR3 sequence: CATSRTPGHQETQYF. This chain uses TRBV15 with TRBJ2-5; TCRdb's D gene call, TRBD1, goes unchecked for lack of DNA. The CDR3 covers 15 residues. CDR1 and CDR2 (germline): LNHNV, YYDKDF (reference sequence).

The chain couples TRBV7-2 to TRBJ2-1; TCRdb selects TRBD1, and the lack of DNA leaves this call unchecked. CDR1 is SGHTA and CDR2 is FQGNSA in the germline V gene. The CDR3 length is 16 residues. CDR3 loop: CASGKTGGISTHEQFF.

The chain joins TRBV19 to TRBJ2-6; absent DNA, TCRdb's TRBD2 call cannot be checked. The CDR3 consists of 14 residues. In germline, CDR1 is LNHDA, CDR2 SQIVND (reference sequence). The CDR3 spells CASSPAVGANVLTF.

The genes are TRBV6-1 and TRBJ1-6; absent DNA, TCRdb's TRBD1 call cannot be checked. The germline V gene encodes CDR1 MNHNS and CDR2 SASEGT. The CDR3 sequence is 16 residues long. CDR3 region: CASRGSGGQAGSPLHF.

The chain employs TRBV7-2 and TRBJ2-7; TCRdb selects TRBD1, and the lack of DNA leaves this call unchecked. The germline V gene encodes CDR1 SGHTA and CDR2 FQGNSA. There are 16 residues in the CDR3. CDR3 residues: CASSSTGSTGGREQYF.

The chain couples TRBV29-1 to TRBJ2-1; TCRdb returns TRBD1, unconfirmable since there is no DNA. CDR1 and CDR2 from the germline V gene are SQVTM and ANQGSEA. There are 16 residues in the CDR3. The CDR3 loop is CSVVAGTALSYNEQFF.

The CDR3 spells CASSLTRGSGNEQYF. This chain links TRBV4-2 with TRBJ2-7; TCRdb's assignment of TRBD1 cannot be checked, as there is no DNA. CDR1 is LGHNA and CDR2 is YNFKEQ in the germline V gene. The CDR3 has 15 amino acids.

The V gene is TRBV15, the J gene TRBJ2-5; no DNA is available, so the TRBD2 call from TCRdb remains unchecked. CDR3 size: 14 residues. Germline assignment: CDR1 LNHNV and CDR2 YYDKDF (reference sequence). The CDR3 here is CATSRDRAEETQYF. The variable domain in full, completed from reference TRBV15 and TRBJ2-5, reads DAMVIQNPRYQVTQFGKPVTLSCSQTLNHNVMYWYQQKSSQAPKLLFHYYDKDFNNEADTPDNFQSRRPNTSFCFLDIRSPGLGDTAMYLCATSRDRAEETQYFGPGTRLLVL.

The chain carries TRBV12-3 or TRBV12-4 and TRBJ1-4; the D gene TCRdb calls, TRBD1, cannot be checked with no DNA. The CDR3 loop spans 13 amino acids. CDR3 sequence: CASSFSLGEKLFF.